The 30 T cell receptor beta chains given below trace back to one sample, sequenced in a study of memory CD4+ T cells and cytomegalovirus serostatus. Single viable CD3+CD4+CD8-CD45RO+ cells were sorted as the memory CD4+ T cells. The data were produced by immunoSEQ multiplex PCR, yet TCRdb's version contains in-frame clones alone and is incomplete. The sample contains 50,000 or so clones, roughly four fifths of which appear only once. Source material: memory CD4+ T cells from blood. These receptors were obtained from an adult in good health and CMV-seronegative.

The J gene is TRBJ1-2, the V gene TRBV27; D is ambiguous. Between the trimmed V and J ends, which lost 3 bases and 0 bases, there was a span of 5 bases. The CDR3 covers 13 residues. Germline loops: CDR1 MNHEY, CDR2 SMNVEV (reference sequence). The DNA of the CDR3 is TGTGCCAGCAGTTTCAGTACTAACTATGGCTACACCTTC. It translates to CASSFSTNYGYTF.

In this sample, this clone turned up once. The chain carries TRBV5-1 and TRBJ2-3; the D call may be TRBD1 or TRBD2 (5 bases each). The V gene lost 0 bases and the J gene lost 7 bases, with 12 bases spanning the gap. CDR1 and CDR2 from the germline V gene are SGHRS and YFSETQ. The CDR3 spans 14 residues. CDR3 region: CASSLGGSEHTQYF. The CDR3 nucleotides are TGCGCCAGCAGCTTGGGGGGGTCGGAACATACGCAGTATTTT.

This chain links TRBV28 with TRBJ1-2; D might be TRBD1 (6 bases). With 4 bases removed from V and 6 bases from J, the gap between germline ends came to 15 bases. CDR1 is MDHEN, CDR2 SYDVKM, per germline. This CDR3 spans 14 amino acids. CDR3 nucleotide sequence: TGTGCCAGCAGTTCCGGGACAACTCCTGATGGCTACACCTTC. Protein sequence: CASSSGTTPDGYTF.

CDR3 sequence (DNA): TGTGCCAGCAGCCCGACAGGGTCCTCTGGAAACACCATATATTTT. This codes for CASSPTGSSGNTIYF. The V gene is TRBV7-9, the J gene TRBJ1-3; TRBD1 agrees at 7 bases. With 5 bases clipped from V and 0 bases from J, the junction kept 4 bases outside the gene matches. CDR1 and CDR2 (germline): SEHNR, FQNEAQ (reference sequence). CDR3 size: 15 residues.

The chain is built from TRBV28 and TRBJ1-6; 7 bases agree with TRBD1. Germline lookup yields CDR1 MDHEN and CDR2 SYDVKM. V shed 7 bases, J shed 4 bases, and the junction held 10 bases outside the gene matches. The CDR3 has 16 amino acids. CDR3: CASKEDRTGYNSPLHF. DNA for the CDR3: TGTGCCAGCAAGGAGGACAGGACCGGGTATAATTCACCCCTCCACTTT.

The rearrangement joins TRBV11-2 to TRBJ1-4; 8 bases agree with TRBD1. The CDR3 sequence is 14 residues long. Trimming removed 4 bases from V and 5 bases from J; junction bases left unmatched: 3. The germline gives CDR1 SGHAT, CDR2 FQNNGV. The CDR3 sequence is CASSYGTGNEKLFF. CDR3 in DNA: TGTGCCAGCAGCTACGGGACAGGAAATGAAAAACTGTTTTTT. The variable domain in full, with the rest retrieved from reference TRBV11-2 and TRBJ1-4, is EAGVAQSPRYKIIEKRQSVAFWCNPISGHATLYWYQQILGQGPKLLIQFQNNGVVDDSQLPKDRFSAERLKGVDSTLKIQPAKLEDSAVYLCASSYGTGNEKLFFGSGTQLSVL.

The chain employs TRBV28 and TRBJ2-2; the D call may be TRBD1 or TRBD2 (6 bases each). The CDR3 is 16 residues long. Germline lookup yields CDR1 MDHEN and CDR2 SYDVKM. Trimming pared 7 bases from V and 3 bases from J, leaving 18 bases between. The CDR3 reads CASTPGGGSYTGELFF. The CDR3 DNA reads as TGTGCCAGCACCCCCGGAGGGGGAAGCTACACCGGGGAGCTGTTTTTT. The full variable domain, completed using reference TRBV28 and TRBJ2-2, is DVKVTQSSRYLVKRTGEKVFLECVQDMDHENMFWYRQDPGLGLRLIYFSYDVKMKEKGDIPEGYSVSREKKERFSLILESASTNQTSMYLCASTPGGGSYTGELFFGEGSRLTVL.

Written as DNA, the CDR3 is TGCGCCAGCAGCCTGTACACCGGGGCCAATGAGCAGTTCTTC. Its translation: CASSLYTGANEQFF. This chain uses TRBV5-1 with TRBJ2-1; D might be TRBD1 or TRBD2, each matching 5 bases. CDR1 SGHRS and CDR2 YFSETQ come from the germline V gene. CDR3 size: 14 residues. Between the trimmed V and J ends, which lost 4 bases and 6 bases, there was a span of 14 bases.

The V call is TRBV28, the J call TRBJ1-2; no firm D call. V was trimmed by 6 bases and J by 0 bases, leaving 11 bases between them. The CDR3 totals 14 residues. Germline values: CDR1 MDHEN, CDR2 SYDVKM. The CDR3 protein is CASRPSQANYGYTF. The DNA for the CDR3 is TGTGCCAGCAGACCGTCGCAAGCTAACTATGGCTACACCTTC.

This rearrangement joins TRBV5-4 to TRBJ1-1; TRBD1 aligns across 8 bases. Trimming cost V 3 bases and J 1 base; bases outside gene matches: 2. This CDR3 is built from 14 residues. Per germline, CDR1 SGHNT and CDR2 YYREEE (reference sequence). CDR3 DNA: TGTGCCAGCAGCTACGACAGGGGGAACACTGAAGCTTTCTTT. Its protein is CASSYDRGNTEAFF.

The rearrangement uses TRBV2 and TRBJ2-1; no clear D gene. V lost 2 bases and J lost 0, with 8 bases in between. The germline V gene has CDR1 SNHLY and CDR2 FYNNEI. The length of the CDR3 is 15 residues. DNA for the CDR3: TGTGCCAGCAGTGAACAAACTATCTCCTACAATGAGCAGTTCTTC. Protein product: CASSEQTISYNEQFF.

The chain recombines TRBV29-1 with TRBJ1-5, with TRBD1 identical over 8 bases. This CDR3 contains 18 residues. Per germline, CDR1 SQVTM and CDR2 ANQGSEA. Losses at the gene ends were 5 bases for V and 0 bases for J; bases not matched to a gene: 15. The CDR3 sequence: CSVTIGQGGSYSNQPQHF. The CDR3 DNA reads as TGCAGCGTTACCATAGGACAGGGAGGATCCTATAGCAATCAGCCCCAGCATTTT.

V gene TRBV19 combines with J gene TRBJ2-7; TRBD2 aligns across 11 bases. The germline V gene encodes CDR1 LNHDA and CDR2 SQIVND (reference sequence). Trimming at V came to 3 bases and at J to 4 bases, leaving 8 bases not matched to a gene. The CDR3 extends over 16 amino acids. The CDR3 spells CASSIPIAGGAYEQYF. Here the CDR3 DNA reads TGTGCCAGTAGTATCCCCATAGCGGGGGGGGCGTACGAGCAGTACTTC.

The V gene is TRBV30, the J gene TRBJ1-1; TRBD1 matches at 8 bases. Per the germline V gene, CDR1 is GTSNPN and CDR2 is SVGIG (reference sequence). The CDR3 loop spans 16 amino acids. V was pared by 3 bases and J by 5 bases, with 14 bases of the junction left unmatched. CDR3 region: CAWRIRQGTLWTEAFF. CDR3 DNA sequence: TGTGCCTGGAGGATACGACAGGGGACTTTATGGACTGAAGCTTTCTTT.

This chain uses TRBV5-1 with TRBJ2-7; possible D gene TRBD2, 5 bases. Germline V gene lookup returns CDR1 SGHRS and CDR2 YFSETQ. The length of the CDR3 is 13 residues. V was clipped by 5 bases and J by 1 base, with 10 bases between them. In nucleotides, the CDR3 is TGCGCCAGCAGGACTTCGGGGTCCTACGAGCAGTACTTC. This translates into CASRTSGSYEQYF.

The genes are TRBV28 and TRBJ1-5; no clear D gene. Trimming removed 6 bases from V and 4 bases from J, with 13 bases in between. Germline V gene data show CDR1 as MDHEN and CDR2 as SYDVKM. The CDR3 is 14 amino acids. The CDR3 loop reads CASRGSSRNQPQHF. The CDR3 region has the DNA TGTGCCAGCAGAGGCAGCAGTAGAAATCAGCCCCAGCATTTT.

This chain links TRBV10-2 with TRBJ2-7; TRBD2 agrees at 7 bases. V lost 6 bases, J lost 5 bases, and 16 bases stayed unmatched. Per the germline V gene, CDR1 is WSHSY and CDR2 is SAAADI. There are 16 residues in the CDR3. For the CDR3, the DNA is TGCGCCAGCAGCCCTATACGGACGGGGGGACGCCACGAGCAGTACTTC. Its protein product is CASSPIRTGGRHEQYF.

This clone was detected only a few times. The chain links TRBV9 to TRBJ2-6, with D possibly being TRBD1 or TRBD2 (5 bases each). Trimming left V 3 bases short and J 4 bases short, with 11 bases between. CDR3 length: 15 residues. Germline CDR1 reads SGDLS; CDR2 reads YYNGEE. The CDR3 here is CASSEGPLGANVLTF. Here the CDR3 DNA reads TGTGCCAGCAGCGAGGGACCACTGGGGGCCAACGTCCTGACTTTC. Looking up the rest from reference TRBV9 and TRBJ2-6 gives the full variable domain: DSGVTQTPKHLITATGQRVTLRCSPRSGDLSVYWYQQSLDQGLQFLIQYYNGEERAKGNILERFSAQQFPDLHSELNLSSLELGDSALYFCASSEGPLGANVLTFGAGSRLTVL.

In this sample, this clone turned up once. V is TRBV13 and J is TRBJ1-6; unclear D gene. The CDR3 contains 17 residues. V was cut by 2 bases and J by 1 base, with 12 bases left in between. Germline CDR1 is PRHDT and CDR2 is FYEKMQ (reference sequence). The CDR3 DNA reads TGTGCCAGCAGCTTAAACCCGAGCCGGTCCTATAATTCACCCCTCCACTTT. This encodes CASSLNPSRSYNSPLHF.

This chain joins TRBV4-2 and TRBJ1-1, with a weak D call TRBD1 (6 bases). Trimming removed 3 bases from V and 3 bases from J, with 11 bases in between. This CDR3 comprises 14 residues. From germline, CDR1 is LGHNA and CDR2 YNFKEQ. The CDR3 region is CASSHGDIDTEAFF. CDR3 DNA: TGTGCCAGCAGCCACGGGGACATAGACACTGAAGCTTTCTTT.

The rearrangement links TRBV5-1 to TRBJ1-5; D possibly corresponds to TRBD1 (5 bases). The V gene lost 0 bases and the J gene lost 10 bases, with 20 bases spanning the gap. The V gene's germline CDR1 is SGHRS and CDR2 YFSETQ. The CDR3 is made up of 16 amino acids. The CDR3 loop is CASSLGSGTSGSPQHF. The CDR3 coding sequence is TGCGCCAGCAGCTTGGGCTCAGGGACCTCTGGAAGCCCCCAGCATTTT.

There are a few counts of this clone. The V call is TRBV5-3, the J call TRBJ1-1; 8 bases fit TRBD1. TRBV5-3 is labeled an ORF, and its function is uncertain. The CDR3 extends over 16 amino acids. Losses at the gene ends were 0 bases for V and 0 bases for J; bases not matched to a gene: 4. This chain's CDR3 is CARSLGSGQVNTEAFF. The CDR3 DNA reads TGTGCCAGAAGCTTGGGATCGGGACAGGTGAACACTGAAGCTTTCTTT.

The chain has TRBV19 and TRBJ2-5; D is unresolved. CDR3 length: 12 amino acids. V was pared by 6 bases and J by 4 bases, with 9 bases between. The germline gives CDR1 LNHDA, CDR2 SQIVND (reference sequence). This CDR3 reads CASRQSGETQYF. The CDR3 nucleotides are TGTGCCAGTAGGCAGTCGGGAGAGACCCAGTACTTC. Together with reference TRBV19 and TRBJ2-5, the CDR3 gives the full variable domain: DGGITQSPKYLFRKEGQNVTLSCEQNLNHDAMYWYRQDPGQGLRLIYYSQIVNDFQKGDIAEGYSVSREKKESFPLTVTSAQKNPTAFYLCASRQSGETQYFGPGTRLLVL.

The chain recombines TRBV27 with TRBJ2-1; 12 bases match TRBD2. J was trimmed by 3 bases and V by 3 bases; bases with no gene match: 6. Germline values: CDR1 MNHEY, CDR2 SMNVEV (reference sequence). The CDR3 is 17 residues long. The CDR3 coding sequence is TGTGCCAGCAGTTTCCGGCTAGCGGGGGGGTACTACAATGAGCAGTTCTTC. Translated: CASSFRLAGGYYNEQFF.

The CDR3 DNA reads TGTGCCAGCAGTTACGGGACAGCCGGCGAGCAGTACTTC. Its translation is CASSYGTAGEQYF. V gene TRBV2 combines with J gene TRBJ2-7; TRBD1 aligns across 7 bases. The germline gives CDR1 SNHLY, CDR2 FYNNEI. Unmatched junction bases numbered 7, after V lost 5 bases and J lost 6 bases. This CDR3 has 13 residues.

The rearrangement links TRBV10-3 to TRBJ1-1; the D is unclear. Looked up from germline, CDR1 is ENHRY and CDR2 is SYGVKD. This CDR3 has 16 amino acids. V gave up 4 bases and J gave up 3 bases, with 18 bases separating them. This CDR3 is CAISVSPTGPYTEAFF. The DNA for the CDR3 is TGTGCCATCAGTGTCTCTCCGACCGGGCCCTACACTGAAGCTTTCTTT.

V usage is TRBV7-5 and J usage is TRBJ2-7; the table names TRBD2, a call not compared with the DNA. TRBV7-5 is deemed a pseudogene. CDR3 size: 14 residues. The CDR3 coding sequence is TGTGTCAGAAGCTTAGCGATAGGGAGAAACGAGCAGTACTTC. It translates to CVRSLAIGRNEQYF.

This chain links TRBV30 with TRBJ2-7; D unresolved. Between the trimmed V and J ends, which lost 0 bases and 7 bases, there was a span of 10 bases. Germline V gives CDR1 GTSNPN, CDR2 SVGIG (reference sequence). The CDR3 runs to 12 residues. CDR3 nucleotide sequence: TGTGCCTGGAGTGTGGGTCTGGGGGAGCAGTACTTC. The encoded protein is CAWSVGLGEQYF.

This clone was found once. The chain combines TRBV18 with TRBJ2-3, with a possible D match to TRBD2 (6 bases). The ends were cut back, 3 bases at V and 0 bases at J, with 7 bases in the middle. The CDR3 runs 14 residues. Per the germline V gene, CDR1 is KGHSH and CDR2 is LQKENI. The CDR3 nucleotides are TGTGCCAGCTCACCCGGGAGTAGCACAGATACGCAGTATTTT. It translates to CASSPGSSTDTQYF.

This sequence joins TRBV11-1 and TRBJ2-7, with 8 bases fitting TRBD2. The CDR3 has 14 residues. Unmatched junction bases numbered 6, after V lost 5 bases and J lost 3 bases. Per germline, CDR1 SGHAT and CDR2 FQDESV (reference sequence). As DNA, the CDR3 is TGTGCCAGCAGCCCCCGGGAGGGTGACTACGAGCAGTACTTC. Amino acid sequence: CASSPREGDYEQYF.